The 10 T cell receptor beta chains below all came from one sample that was sequenced in a study of long-term antiretroviral therapy in people with HIV. The libraries were made with immunoSEQ v3.0 at survey level. Assay used: immunoSEQ multiplex PCR; TCRdb lists only in-frame clones, some missing. Found here are roughly 14,000 clones, 77% of them singletons; the top ten hold 15% to 25%. Sequencing was performed on unsorted PBMCs, taken 1.3 years before starting antiretroviral therapy. All receptors come from a man in his forties or fifties with HIV.

The genes are TRBV28 and TRBJ2-7, with 7 bases aligning to TRBD1. Germline CDR1 is MDHEN and CDR2 is SYDVKM. CDR3 length: 16 residues. Trimming removed 5 bases from V and 3 bases from J; junction bases left unmatched: 13. The CDR3 region is CASSPLSQGSDYEQYF. DNA of the CDR3: TGTGCCAGCAGTCCCCTTTCACAGGGGTCGGACTACGAGCAGTACTTC.

The V call is TRBV5-1, the J call TRBJ1-4; no definite D call. The CDR3 totals 14 residues. The germline V and J ends were trimmed by 0 bases and 6 bases, with 9 bases remaining between them. Germline lookup yields CDR1 SGHRS and CDR2 YFSETQ. This chain's CDR3 is CASSLARSDEKLFF. CDR3 nucleotide sequence: TGCGCCAGCAGCTTGGCCAGGTCTGATGAAAAACTGTTTTTT. The entire variable domain, with the rest obtained from reference TRBV5-1 and TRBJ1-4, is as follows: KAGVTQTPRYLIKTRGQQVTLSCSPISGHRSVSWYQQTPGQGLQFLFEYFSETQRNKGNFPGRFSGRQFSNSRSEMNVSTLELGDSALYLCASSLARSDEKLFFGSGTQLSVL.

The chain couples TRBV7-9 to TRBJ2-3; 9 bases match TRBD2. Germline V gene sequence: CDR1 SEHNR, CDR2 FQNEAQ (reference sequence). The CDR3 runs to 15 residues. V was pared by 1 base and J by 1 base, with 0 bases of the junction left unmatched. The CDR3 protein is CASSLGTSGTDTQYF. The CDR3 nucleotides are TGTGCCAGCAGCTTAGGGACTAGCGGCACAGATACGCAGTATTTT.

About this clone itself: The sample contains more than one DNA sequence encoding this CDR3. The V gene is TRBV5-1, the J gene TRBJ1-3, with D possibly being TRBD1 (5 bases). Trimming left V 0 bases short and J 3 bases short, with 10 bases between. The CDR3 runs 15 residues. CDR1 is SGHRS, CDR2 YFSETQ, per germline. CDR3 DNA sequence: TGCGCCAGCAGCTTGGAAACAGGAGTTGGAAACACCATATATTTT. Translation gives CASSLETGVGNTIYF.

The chain recombines TRBV9 with TRBJ1-1, with a possible D match to TRBD1 (5 bases). This CDR3 is built from 13 residues. CDR1 and CDR2 from the germline V gene are SGDLS and YYNGEE. V lost 4 bases to trimming and J lost 5 bases, with 12 bases between them. The CDR3 region has the DNA TGTGCCAGCAGCTATAGGGGTGGGACTGAAGCTTTCTTT. It specifies CASSYRGGTEAFF.

CDR3 in amino acids: CASSSLTKYEQYF. CDR3 sequence (DNA): TGTGCCAGCAGCTCCCTCACTAAGTACGAGCAGTACTTC. V usage is TRBV7-9 and J usage is TRBJ2-7; D unclear. Trimming cost V 4 bases and J 4 bases, with 11 bases left between them. Looked up from germline, CDR1 is SEHNR and CDR2 is FQNEAQ (reference sequence). This CDR3 is 13 amino acids long.

The chain joins TRBV5-6 to TRBJ1-2; possible D gene TRBD1, 6 bases. CDR3 length: 13 amino acids. The germline CDR1 and CDR2 sequences are SGHDT and YYEEEE. Trimming cost V 0 bases and J 4 bases, with 7 bases left between them. CDR3 region: CASSLGTVYGYTF. As DNA, the CDR3 is TGTGCCAGCAGCTTGGGGACAGTCTATGGCTACACCTTC.

The genes are TRBV6-5 and TRBJ1-4; D not resolved. V was trimmed by 4 bases and J by 11 bases, leaving 11 bases between them. CDR1 and CDR2 (germline): MNHEY, SVGAGI. This CDR3 has 12 residues. CDR3 in amino acids: CASSSPGGKLFF. For the CDR3, the DNA is TGTGCCAGCAGTTCCCCGGGTGGGAAACTGTTTTTT.

CDR3 amino acids: CASRPRMGTEAFF. The CDR3 DNA is TGTGCCAGCAGGCCGAGGATGGGCACTGAAGCTTTCTTT. This chain connects TRBV6-5 to TRBJ1-1, with D unresolved. Germline CDR1 is MNHEY and CDR2 is SVGAGI. The CDR3 loop spans 13 amino acids. V was shortened by 6 bases and J by 4 bases, with 12 bases between the two germline ends.

The chain has TRBV18 and TRBJ2-3; D possibly uses TRBD1 or TRBD2 (5 bases each). Germline CDR1 KGHSH, CDR2 LQKENI. The CDR3 spans 13 residues. V was trimmed by 3 bases and J by 5 bases, leaving 9 bases between them. CDR3 coding DNA: TGTGCCAGCTCACCGGGACCTATAGATACGCAGTATTTT. It is translated as CASSPGPIDTQYF.